The next 24 T cell receptor beta chains were all read from a single sample in a study of neurological immune-mediated disorders. As to time point: longitudinal time-point 2. Using its own MiXCR run on the 5' RACE reads, TCRdb lists one record per CDR3 protein. The repertoire consists of some 48,000 distinct CDR3 sequences, with around 12% occurring once and the leading ten covering roughly 4.8%. The specimen was PBMCs. Every receptor here comes from a male donor with HTLV-1-associated myelopathy (HAM/TSP).

The chain couples TRBV20-1 to TRBJ1-2; the match to TRBD1 covers 7 bases. CDR1 is DFQATT and CDR2 is SNEGSKA in the germline V gene (reference sequence). The CDR3 has 13 residues. The trim removed 6 bases at V and 4 bases at J, leaving 8 bases unmatched. The CDR3 spells CSASGTVLYGYTF. CDR3 coding DNA: TGCAGTGCGTCCGGGACAGTCCTCTATGGCTACACCTTC.

Comment on this clonotype: This clone may be a read error of a much larger clone one base away. The J gene is TRBJ2-1, the V gene TRBV7-7, with 7 bases aligning to TRBD1. Germline CDR1 is SSHAT and CDR2 is FNYEAQ (reference sequence). This CDR3 is 14 amino acids long. The DNA for the CDR3 is TGTGCTAGCAACCAGGGGACAGTGCGCAATGAGCAGTTCTTC. It yields the protein CASNQGTVRNEQFF. Using reference TRBV7-7 and TRBJ2-1 for the parts outside the CDR3, the full variable domain is GAGVSQSPRYKVTKRGQDVTLRCDPISSHATLYWYQQALGQGPEFLTYFNYEAQPDKSGLPSDRFSAERPEGSISTLTIQRTEQRDSAMYRCASNQGTVRNEQFFGPGTRLTVL.

There are a few counts of this clonotype. V and J are TRBV9 and TRBJ2-2; TRBD2 matches 7 bases. The germline gives CDR1 SGDLS, CDR2 YYNGEE. Trimming at V came to 3 bases and at J to 2 bases, leaving 7 bases not matched to a gene. The CDR3 runs 16 residues. This CDR3 is CASSERRGLNTGELFF. The CDR3, as DNA: TGTGCCAGCAGCGAACGGCGGGGACTAAACACCGGGGAGCTGTTTTTT.

This clonotype was seen at least ten times. This chain connects TRBV5-1 to TRBJ2-3; D is undetermined. From germline, CDR1 is SGHRS and CDR2 YFSETQ. V dropped 3 bases and J dropped 2 bases, with 13 bases sitting between them. The CDR3 runs to 15 residues. CDR3 nucleotide sequence: TGCGCCAGCAGCTCGATCCCGGAGAACACAGATACGCAGTATTTT. Translating gives CASSSIPENTDTQYF.

This clonotype was detected only once. One base away lies a much larger clone, so this may be a sequencing read error. This chain uses TRBV7-2 with TRBJ1-5; possible D gene TRBD1, 6 bases. Germline V gene lookup returns CDR1 SGHTA and CDR2 FQGNSA. This CDR3 comprises 15 residues. CDR3 in amino acids: CASSLGGLSNQTQHF. The CDR3 DNA is TGTGCCAGCAGCTTAGGGGGGCTTAGCAATCAGACCCAGCATTTT.

This clonotype was found many times. The DNA for the CDR3 is TGCAGTGCTAGAGGGGACGGGGGACGCAATGAGCAGTTCTTC. Its translation is CSARGDGGRNEQFF. V gene TRBV20-1 combines with J gene TRBJ2-1; D possibly corresponds to TRBD2 (6 bases). The CDR3 extends over 14 amino acids. V lost 1 base to trimming and J lost 6 bases, with 13 bases between them. The germline CDR1 and CDR2 sequences are DFQATT and SNEGSKA (reference sequence).

Concerning this clonotype itself: This could be a read error, since a much larger clone is one nucleotide away. The CDR3 end shows no conserved phenylalanine or tryptophan, and so a read error is likely. The gene calls are TRBV7-9 and TRBJ2-5, with D tentatively TRBD2 (6 bases). The CDR3 loop spans 14 amino acids. Trimming removed 5 bases at V and 5 bases at J, with 15 bases between. CDR1 SEHNR and CDR2 FQNEAQ come from the germline V gene (reference sequence). CDR3 amino acids: CASSLEEGWETQYL. In DNA, the CDR3 is TGTGCCAGCAGCCTAGAGGAGGGCTGGGAGACCCAGTACTTA.

This clonotype was detected ten times or more. This chain uses TRBV2 with TRBJ2-1; D tentatively fits TRBD1 or TRBD2 (5 bases each). This CDR3 region has 14 residues. Trimming pared 4 bases from V and 15 bases from J, leaving 22 bases between. Germline V gene data show CDR1 as SNHLY and CDR2 as FYNNEI. The CDR3, as DNA: TGTGCCAGCAGTGCCCGAGCAAGACTCGGGACGGGGTTCTTC. As protein: CASSARARLGTGFF. The variable domain in full, with the rest retrieved from reference TRBV2 and TRBJ2-1, is EPEVTQTPSHQVTQMGQEVILRCVPISNHLYFYWYRQILGQKVEFLVSFYNNEISEKSEIFDDQFSVERPDGSNFTLKIRSTKLEDSAMYFCASSARARLGTGFFGPGTRLTVL.

This clonotype was observed at least ten times. The gene calls are TRBV7-2 and TRBJ2-5, with 9 bases lining up with TRBD1. The CDR3 extends over 16 amino acids. Germline trimming cut 1 base from V and 5 bases from J; bases unmatched to any gene: 8. Per the germline V gene, CDR1 is SGHTA and CDR2 is FQGNSA. This CDR3 reads CASSLVRTGVGETQYF. The CDR3, as DNA: TGTGCCAGCAGCTTAGTCAGGACAGGGGTAGGGGAGACCCAGTACTTC.

This clonotype was observed at least ten times. This rearrangement joins TRBV7-2 to TRBJ1-2; TRBD1 agrees at 8 bases. Unmatched junction bases numbered 13, after V lost 7 bases and J lost 3 bases. Germline V gives CDR1 SGHTA, CDR2 FQGNSA. This CDR3 spans 16 amino acids. The CDR3 nucleotides are TGTGCCAGCACGCCCTCCCCGGGACAGGAATACTATGGCTACACCTTC. The encoded protein is CASTPSPGQEYYGYTF. The entire variable domain, with the rest obtained from reference TRBV7-2 and TRBJ1-2, is as follows: GAGVSQSPSNKVTEKGKDVELRCDPISGHTALYWYRQSLGQGLEFLIYFQGNSAPDKSGLPSDRFSAERTGGSVSTLTIQRTQQEDSAVYLCASTPSPGQEYYGYTFGSGTRLTVV.

The table lists this clonotype with many counts. The chain combines TRBV15 with TRBJ1-1; D is ambiguous. Deletions cut 0 bases from V and 3 bases from J, with 5 bases between. This CDR3 is built from 13 residues. Germline V gives CDR1 LNHNV, CDR2 YYDKDF (reference sequence). The CDR3 sequence is CATSRDDDTEAFF. Written as DNA, the CDR3 is TGTGCCACCAGCAGAGATGACGACACTGAAGCTTTCTTT. The variable domain in full, completed from reference TRBV15 and TRBJ1-1, reads DAMVIQNPRYQVTQFGKPVTLSCSQTLNHNVMYWYQQKSSQAPKLLFHYYDKDFNNEADTPDNFQSRRPNTSFCFLDIRSPGLGDTAMYLCATSRDDDTEAFFGQGTRLTVV.

The rearrangement uses TRBV29-1 and TRBJ2-6, with a weak D call TRBD1 (6 bases). Germline CDR1 SQVTM, CDR2 ANQGSEA. V was trimmed by 6 bases and J by 2 bases, leaving 11 bases between them. The length of the CDR3 is 14 residues. For the CDR3, the DNA is TGCAGCGTACTTAACAGGGCTGGGGCCAACGTCCTGACTTTC. Its protein product is CSVLNRAGANVLTF.

This clonotype was counted at least ten times. The V and J genes are TRBV5-5 and TRBJ2-7; a possible D gene is TRBD2 (6 bases). This CDR3 has 16 residues. Deletions cut 0 bases from V and 2 bases from J, with 15 bases between. In germline, CDR1 is SGHKS, CDR2 YYEKEE (reference sequence). CDR3 DNA sequence: TGTGCCAGCAGCTTGGGGCTGGGGTCGGGGGCCTACGAGCAGTACTTC. This codes for CASSLGLGSGAYEQYF.

This clonotype has a count of ten or more. V usage is TRBV12-3 or TRBV12-4 and J usage is TRBJ2-3; 15 bases match TRBD2. Unmatched junction bases numbered 4, after V lost 3 bases and J lost 0 bases. The CDR3 runs 18 residues. Here the CDR3 reads CASSFGTSGGTSTDTQYF. CDR3 coding DNA: TGTGCCAGCAGTTTTGGGACTAGCGGGGGGACCAGCACAGATACGCAGTATTTT.

There are many counts of this clonotype. The rearrangement uses TRBV7-2 and TRBJ2-5; 9 bases agree with TRBD1. The CDR3 is 13 residues long. V was pared by 11 bases and J by 5 bases, with 9 bases of the junction left unmatched. Germline V gene data show CDR1 as SGHTA and CDR2 as FQGNSA. The CDR3 loop reads CAGTGRSGETQYF. DNA for the CDR3: TGTGCCGGGACAGGGAGGTCAGGCGAGACCCAGTACTTC.

This clonotype has ten or more counts. The chain recombines TRBV29-1 with TRBJ2-7; D uncertain. CDR1 and CDR2 from the germline V gene are SQVTM and ANQGSEA. Trimming took off 4 bases at V and 0 bases at J, with 7 bases between the two ends. CDR3 length equals 12 residues. The CDR3: CSVVWSSYEQYF. For the CDR3, the DNA is TGCAGCGTTGTTTGGTCCTCCTACGAGCAGTACTTC.

This clonotype was counted many times. This chain links TRBV12-3 or TRBV12-4 with TRBJ2-5; TRBD2 agrees at 10 bases. CDR3 length: 14 amino acids. Trimming took 7 bases from V and 4 from J; bases not matched to a gene: 6. The CDR3 is CASNPAGGRETQYF. In nucleotides, the CDR3 is TGTGCCAGCAACCCAGCGGGGGGGCGAGAGACCCAGTACTTC.

In its sample, this clonotype was seen many times. The V call is TRBV28, the J call TRBJ1-5, with 8 bases lining up with TRBD1. Germline trimming cut 7 bases from V and 4 bases from J; bases unmatched to any gene: 15. This CDR3 spans 17 amino acids. Germline V gives CDR1 MDHEN, CDR2 SYDVKM. The CDR3 DNA is TGTGCCAGCACCGGCAGTGACAGGGGATTAGGGAATCAGCCCCAGCATTTT. Its protein is CASTGSDRGLGNQPQHF. Full variable domain (missing parts from reference TRBV28 and TRBJ1-5): DVKVTQSSRYLVKRTGEKVFLECVQDMDHENMFWYRQDPGLGLRLIYFSYDVKMKEKGDIPEGYSVSREKKERFSLILESASTNQTSMYLCASTGSDRGLGNQPQHFGDGTRLSIL.

This clonotype has a count of ten or more. The chain employs TRBV20-1 and TRBJ1-2; D perhaps matches TRBD1 (6 bases). The germline gives CDR1 DFQATT, CDR2 SNEGSKA (reference sequence). The V and J ends lost 6 bases and 0 bases respectively, with 14 bases between them. This CDR3 contains 14 residues. The CDR3 region is CSATRQATNYGYTF. In DNA form, the CDR3 reads TGCAGTGCAACAAGACAGGCGACTAACTATGGCTACACCTTC.

This clonotype was picked up many times. The rearrangement links TRBV28 to TRBJ1-5; no clear D. CDR3 length equals 15 residues. V was clipped by 5 bases and J by 5 bases, with 16 bases between them. Germline lookup yields CDR1 MDHEN and CDR2 SYDVKM. CDR3 region: CASSRGPGWDQPQHF. CDR3 in DNA: TGTGCCAGCAGTCGCGGTCCGGGTTGGGATCAGCCCCAGCATTTT.

This clonotype was observed many times. The chain combines TRBV20-1 with TRBJ2-7, with a tentative D call TRBD2 (5 bases). The V end lost 0 bases, the J end lost 5 bases, and 17 bases lay between the germline ends. The CDR3 contains 15 residues. In germline, CDR1 is DFQATT, CDR2 SNEGSKA (reference sequence). CDR3 loop: CSARDLAGRRDEQYF. As DNA, the CDR3 is TGCAGTGCTAGAGATCTAGCAGGTAGGAGAGACGAGCAGTACTTC.

This clonotype was counted between two and nine times. V gene TRBV6-2 or TRBV6-3 combines with J gene TRBJ2-7; possibly TRBD1 for D (5 bases). The CDR3 loop spans 14 amino acids. Germline V lookup: CDR1 MNHEY, CDR2 SVGEGT. The V and J ends lost 6 bases and 2 bases respectively, with 14 bases between them. CDR3 DNA: TGTGCCAGCAGATCTCAGCAGGGAACCTACGAGCAGTACTTC. This translates into CASRSQQGTYEQYF.

This clonotype was recorded at least ten times. The V call is TRBV27, the J call TRBJ1-1; D gene unclear. Deletions cut 2 bases from V and 0 bases from J, with 13 bases between. The germline CDR1 and CDR2 sequences are MNHEY and SMNVEV (reference sequence). This CDR3 contains 16 residues. The CDR3 bases are TGTGCCAGCAGTTTACGGCGGACGGTAATGAACACTGAAGCTTTCTTT. This encodes CASSLRRTVMNTEAFF.

This clonotype appeared many times. This chain links TRBV11-3 with TRBJ2-3; D call uncertain. The germline CDR1 and CDR2 sequences are SGHNT and YENEEA. This CDR3 spans 15 amino acids. The germline V and J ends were trimmed by 0 bases and 6 bases, with 13 bases remaining between them. The CDR3 bases are TGTGCCAGCAGCTTAGAACAGAGTTCGGTCGATACGCAGTATTTT. This encodes CASSLEQSSVDTQYF.